One sample yielded the 6 T cell receptor beta chains listed below, sequenced in a study of chemoradiotherapy in HPV16-positive cancers. TCRdb's copy holds only in-frame clones and misses some; the assay was immunoSEQ multiplex PCR. The sample holds approximately 23,000 clones, just under 75% seen once. This specimen was collected from a patient who underwent chemoradiotherapy. Source of these receptors: a human donor with HPV-associated anogenital cancer.

The chain joins TRBV30 to TRBJ1-6, with TRBD1 matching 9 bases. The CDR3 consists of 16 residues. The germline CDR1 and CDR2 sequences are GTSNPN and SVGIG (reference sequence). Trimming removed 2 bases from V and 10 bases from J; junction bases left unmatched: 12. CDR3 sequence (DNA): TGTGCCTGGAGTATGGGTTCGGGGACAGGGAACTCACCCCTCCACTTT. It codes for CAWSMGSGTGNSPLHF. The complete variable domain, with remaining parts taken from reference TRBV30 and TRBJ1-6, reads SQTIHQWPATLVQPVGSPLSLECTVEGTSNPNLYWYRQAAGRGLQLLFYSVGIGQISSEVPQNLSASRPQDRQFILSSKKLLLSDSGFYLCAWSMGSGTGNSPLHFGNGTRLTVT.

This clone appeared a single time. The J gene is TRBJ2-1, the V gene TRBV5-5, with 7 bases lining up with TRBD1. Germline V lookup: CDR1 SGHKS, CDR2 YYEKEE (reference sequence). This CDR3 is built from 16 residues. Trimming removed 5 bases from V and 4 bases from J; junction bases left unmatched: 12. CDR3 region: CASSLLPGTAYNEQFF. The CDR3 nucleotides are TGTGCCAGCAGTTTATTACCTGGGACAGCTTACAATGAGCAGTTCTTC.

The rearrangement joins TRBV19 to TRBJ2-1, with D perhaps matching TRBD1 (6 bases). Trimming cost V 5 bases and J 1 base, with 15 bases left between them. The CDR3 contains 16 residues. The germline gives CDR1 LNHDA, CDR2 SQIVND (reference sequence). In nucleotides, the CDR3 is TGTGCCAGTAGTCCTTCAGGGGCCTCTTCCTACAATGAGCAGTTCTTC. This encodes CASSPSGASSYNEQFF.

This clone was recorded once. The chain uses TRBV7-9 and TRBJ1-3; D gene uncertain. The V gene lost 5 bases and the J gene lost 2 bases, with 7 bases spanning the gap. This CDR3 region has 13 residues. CDR1 and CDR2 from the germline V gene are SEHNR and FQNEAQ (reference sequence). The CDR3: CASSPDTGNTIYF. DNA for the CDR3: TGTGCCAGCAGCCCGGATACTGGAAACACCATATATTTT.

CDR3 amino acids: CASSRRGGIIDTQYF. CDR3 sequence (DNA): TGTGCCAGCAGTAGGCGGGGGGGAATAATAGATACGCAGTATTTT. V and J are TRBV6-5 and TRBJ2-3, with TRBD2 identical over 9 bases. J lost 5 bases, V lost 5 bases, and 8 bases had no gene match. The germline CDR1 and CDR2 sequences are MNHEY and SVGAGI. The CDR3 spans 15 residues.

This clone was observed a single time. The V and J genes are TRBV10-3 and TRBJ2-5; D remains unclear. The CDR3 spans 11 residues. The V end lost 5 bases, the J end lost 1 base, and 2 bases lay between the germline ends. Germline V gives CDR1 ENHRY, CDR2 SYGVKD. The CDR3 spells CAISSQETQYF. The DNA of the CDR3 is TGTGCCATCAGTTCCCAAGAGACCCAGTACTTC.